This entry lists 4 T cell receptor beta chains sequenced from one sample in a study of CD8+CD57+ T cells in acquired aplastic anemia. Investigators profiled TCR beta VDJ and CDR3 from genomic DNA template. TCRdb itself ran the reads through MiXCR, one entry per CDR3 protein. The sample records about 290,000 distinct CDR3 sequences, approximately 57% being singletons. By flow cytometry, patients selected for sequencing had shown an expansion of CD8+CD57+ cells. Sequencing was done on a sample of sorted CD4+, CD8+, or CD8+CD57+ T cells (not recorded which) from PBMCs. Source of these receptors: a human donor with aplastic anemia.

The CDR3 bases are TGCGCCACCTCTTCGGGGGGGCCAGGGAATGAGCAGTTCTTC. Translating gives CATSSGGPGNEQFF. This sequence joins TRBV10-1 and TRBJ2-1; the match to TRBD2 covers 8 bases. V lost 10 bases to trimming and J lost 7 bases; unmatched junction nucleotides: 12. The CDR3 is made up of 14 amino acids. Germline V gene lookup returns CDR1 WNHNN and CDR2 SYGVQD (reference sequence).

A few counts support this clonotype. V gene TRBV2 combines with J gene TRBJ1-1; D is undetermined. This CDR3 is built from 13 residues. V was pared by 4 bases and J by 1 base, with 7 bases between. Germline V gene sequence: CDR1 SNHLY, CDR2 FYNNEI. The CDR3 reads CASSVQENTEAFF. The CDR3 DNA sequence: TGTGCCAGCAGTGTTCAGGAGAACACTGAAGCTTTCTTT.

The J gene is TRBJ2-1, the V gene TRBV12-3 or TRBV12-4; D is unclear. Trimming shortened V by 6 bases and J by 2 bases, and 11 bases separated the two germline ends. There are 14 residues in the CDR3. CDR3 nucleotide sequence: TGTGCCAGCAGCTCTGTAGCCCCCTACAATGAGCAGTTCTTC. Its translation is CASSSVAPYNEQFF.

This clonotype appeared a few times. The V call is TRBV7-8, the J call TRBJ2-7; D possibly corresponds to TRBD2 (7 bases). The V and J ends lost 6 bases and 6 bases respectively, with 12 bases between them. The CDR3 has 12 residues. The germline gives CDR1 SGHVS, CDR2 FQNEAQ. Here the CDR3 DNA reads TGTGCCAGCAGGTTGGGGGGGGCCGAGCAGTACTTC. Its translation is CASRLGGAEQYF.